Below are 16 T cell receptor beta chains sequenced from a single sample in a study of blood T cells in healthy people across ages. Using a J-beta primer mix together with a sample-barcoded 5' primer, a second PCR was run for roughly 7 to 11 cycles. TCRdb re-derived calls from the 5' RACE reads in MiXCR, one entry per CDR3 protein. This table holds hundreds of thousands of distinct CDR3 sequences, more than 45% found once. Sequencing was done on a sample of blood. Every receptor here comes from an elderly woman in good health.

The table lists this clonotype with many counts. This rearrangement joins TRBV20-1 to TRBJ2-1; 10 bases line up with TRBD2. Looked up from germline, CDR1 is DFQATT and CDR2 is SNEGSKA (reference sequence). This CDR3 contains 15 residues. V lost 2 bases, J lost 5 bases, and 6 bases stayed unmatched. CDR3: CSARKASGGHNEQFF. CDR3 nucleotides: TGCAGTGCTAGAAAGGCTAGCGGGGGTCACAATGAGCAGTTCTTC.

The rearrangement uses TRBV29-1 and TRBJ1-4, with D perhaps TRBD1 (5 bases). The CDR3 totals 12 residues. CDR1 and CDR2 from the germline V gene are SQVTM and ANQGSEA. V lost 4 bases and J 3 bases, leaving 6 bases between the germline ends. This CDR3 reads CSVVGANEKLFF. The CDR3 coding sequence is TGCAGCGTTGTAGGGGCTAATGAAAAACTGTTTTTT.

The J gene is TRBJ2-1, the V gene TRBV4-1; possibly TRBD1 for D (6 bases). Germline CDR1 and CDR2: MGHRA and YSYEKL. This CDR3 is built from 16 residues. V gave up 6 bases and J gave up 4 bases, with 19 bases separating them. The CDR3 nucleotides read TGCGCCAGCAGGAGTGTACAGGGCCCCCTTTACAATGAGCAGTTCTTC. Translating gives CASRSVQGPLYNEQFF.

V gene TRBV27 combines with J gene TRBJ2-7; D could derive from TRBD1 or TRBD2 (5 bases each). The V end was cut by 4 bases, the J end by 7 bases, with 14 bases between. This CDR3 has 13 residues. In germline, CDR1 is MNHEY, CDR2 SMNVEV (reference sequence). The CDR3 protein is CASSSGTYNEQYF. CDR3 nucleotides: TGTGCCAGCAGTTCCGGGACGTACAATGAGCAGTACTTC.

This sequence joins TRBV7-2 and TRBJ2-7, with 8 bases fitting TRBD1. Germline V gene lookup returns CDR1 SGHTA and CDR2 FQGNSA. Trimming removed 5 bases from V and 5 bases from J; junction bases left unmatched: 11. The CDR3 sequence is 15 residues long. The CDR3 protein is CASSVGQGALNEQYF. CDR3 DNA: TGTGCCAGCAGCGTCGGACAGGGTGCCCTGAACGAGCAGTACTTC.

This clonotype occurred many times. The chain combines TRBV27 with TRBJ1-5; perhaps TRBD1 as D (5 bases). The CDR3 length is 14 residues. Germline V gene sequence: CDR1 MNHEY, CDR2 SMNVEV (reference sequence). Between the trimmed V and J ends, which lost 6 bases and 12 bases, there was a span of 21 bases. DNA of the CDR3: TGTGCCAGCAGCCGGAATAGGGACGGCCTTCTCCAGCATTTT. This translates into CASSRNRDGLLQHF.

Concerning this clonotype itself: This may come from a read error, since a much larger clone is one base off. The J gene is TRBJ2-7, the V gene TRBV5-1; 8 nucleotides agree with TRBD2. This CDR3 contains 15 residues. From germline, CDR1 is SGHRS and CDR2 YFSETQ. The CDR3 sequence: CASSSGWTSSHEQYF. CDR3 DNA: TGCGCCAGCAGCTCGGGCTGGACTAGCTCCCACGAGCAGTACTTC. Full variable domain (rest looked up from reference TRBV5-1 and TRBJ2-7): KAGVTQTPRYLIKTRGQQVTLSCSPISGHRSVSWYQQTPGQGLQFLFEYFSETQRNKGNFPGRFSGRQFSNSRSEMNVSTLELGDSALYLCASSSGWTSSHEQYFGPGTRLTVT.

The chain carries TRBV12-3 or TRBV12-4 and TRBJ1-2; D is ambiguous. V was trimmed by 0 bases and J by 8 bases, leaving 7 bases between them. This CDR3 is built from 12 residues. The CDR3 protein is CASSLAQQGYTF. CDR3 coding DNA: TGTGCCAGCAGTTTAGCGCAGCAAGGCTACACCTTC.

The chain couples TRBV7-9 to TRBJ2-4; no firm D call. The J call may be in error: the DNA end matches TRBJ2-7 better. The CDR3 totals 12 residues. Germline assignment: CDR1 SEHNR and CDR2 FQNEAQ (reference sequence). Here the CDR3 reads CASSLGLSEQYF. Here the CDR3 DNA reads TGTGCCAGCAGCTTGGGCCTCTCCGAGCAGTACTTC.

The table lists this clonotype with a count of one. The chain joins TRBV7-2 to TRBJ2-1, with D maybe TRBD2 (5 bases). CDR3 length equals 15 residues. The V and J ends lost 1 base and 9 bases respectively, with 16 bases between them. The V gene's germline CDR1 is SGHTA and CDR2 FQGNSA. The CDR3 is CASSLGATSVAEQFF. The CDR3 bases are TGTGCCAGCAGCTTAGGGGCCACTAGTGTTGCTGAGCAGTTCTTC.

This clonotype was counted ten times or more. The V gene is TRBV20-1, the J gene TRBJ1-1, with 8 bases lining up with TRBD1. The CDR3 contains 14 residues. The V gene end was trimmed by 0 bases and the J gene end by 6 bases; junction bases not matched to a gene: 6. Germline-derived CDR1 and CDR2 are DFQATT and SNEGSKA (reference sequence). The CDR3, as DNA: TGCAGTGCTAGAGATTATACAGGGGGAGCTGAAGCTTTCTTT. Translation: CSARDYTGGAEAFF.

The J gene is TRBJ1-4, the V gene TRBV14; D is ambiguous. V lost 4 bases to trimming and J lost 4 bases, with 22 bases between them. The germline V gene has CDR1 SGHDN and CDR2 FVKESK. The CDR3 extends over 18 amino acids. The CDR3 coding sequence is TGTGCCAGCAGCCCATTCCCAGCGACACGGGAAATTAATGAAAAACTGTTTTTT. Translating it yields CASSPFPATREINEKLFF. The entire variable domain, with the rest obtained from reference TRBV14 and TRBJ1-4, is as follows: EAGVTQFPSHSVIEKGQTVTLRCDPISGHDNLYWYRRVMGKEIKFLLHFVKESKQDESGMPNNRFLAERTGGTYSTLKVQPAELEDSGVYFCASSPFPATREINEKLFFGSGTQLSVL.

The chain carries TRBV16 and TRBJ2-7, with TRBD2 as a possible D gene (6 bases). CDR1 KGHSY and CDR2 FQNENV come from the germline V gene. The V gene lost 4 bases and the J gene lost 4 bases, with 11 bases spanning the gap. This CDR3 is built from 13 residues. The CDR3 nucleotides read TGTGCCAGCAGCCCCCACGGGAGTTACGAGCAGTACTTC. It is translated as CASSPHGSYEQYF. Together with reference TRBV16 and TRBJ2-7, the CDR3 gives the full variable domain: GEEVAQTPKHLVRGEGQKAKLYCAPIKGHSYVFWYQQVLKNEFKFLISFQNENVFDETGMPKERFSAKCLPNSPCSLEIQATKLEDSAVYFCASSPHGSYEQYFGPGTRLTVT.

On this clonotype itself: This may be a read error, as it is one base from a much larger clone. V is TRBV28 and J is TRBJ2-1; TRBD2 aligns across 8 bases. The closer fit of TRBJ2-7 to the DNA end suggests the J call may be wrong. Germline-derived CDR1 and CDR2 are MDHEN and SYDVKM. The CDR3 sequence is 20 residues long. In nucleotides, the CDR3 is TGTGCCAGCAGTTTAGCCCCGCGGGGCGGGAGGTCAAGCTCCTACAATGAGCAGTACTTC. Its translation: CASSLAPRGGRSSSYNEQYF.

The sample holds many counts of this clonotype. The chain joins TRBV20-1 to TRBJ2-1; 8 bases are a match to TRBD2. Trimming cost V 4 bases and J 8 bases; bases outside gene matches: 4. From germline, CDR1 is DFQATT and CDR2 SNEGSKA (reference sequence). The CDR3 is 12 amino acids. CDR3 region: CSANSGGDEQFF. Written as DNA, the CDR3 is TGCAGTGCTAATTCGGGGGGGGATGAGCAGTTCTTC.

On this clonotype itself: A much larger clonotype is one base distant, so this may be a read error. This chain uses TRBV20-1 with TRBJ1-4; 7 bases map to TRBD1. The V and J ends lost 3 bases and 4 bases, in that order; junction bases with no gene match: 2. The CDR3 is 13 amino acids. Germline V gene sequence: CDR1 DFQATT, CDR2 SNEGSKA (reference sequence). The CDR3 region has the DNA TGCAGTGCTAGGGGGACAGATAATGAAAAACTGTTTTTT. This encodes CSARGTDNEKLFF.